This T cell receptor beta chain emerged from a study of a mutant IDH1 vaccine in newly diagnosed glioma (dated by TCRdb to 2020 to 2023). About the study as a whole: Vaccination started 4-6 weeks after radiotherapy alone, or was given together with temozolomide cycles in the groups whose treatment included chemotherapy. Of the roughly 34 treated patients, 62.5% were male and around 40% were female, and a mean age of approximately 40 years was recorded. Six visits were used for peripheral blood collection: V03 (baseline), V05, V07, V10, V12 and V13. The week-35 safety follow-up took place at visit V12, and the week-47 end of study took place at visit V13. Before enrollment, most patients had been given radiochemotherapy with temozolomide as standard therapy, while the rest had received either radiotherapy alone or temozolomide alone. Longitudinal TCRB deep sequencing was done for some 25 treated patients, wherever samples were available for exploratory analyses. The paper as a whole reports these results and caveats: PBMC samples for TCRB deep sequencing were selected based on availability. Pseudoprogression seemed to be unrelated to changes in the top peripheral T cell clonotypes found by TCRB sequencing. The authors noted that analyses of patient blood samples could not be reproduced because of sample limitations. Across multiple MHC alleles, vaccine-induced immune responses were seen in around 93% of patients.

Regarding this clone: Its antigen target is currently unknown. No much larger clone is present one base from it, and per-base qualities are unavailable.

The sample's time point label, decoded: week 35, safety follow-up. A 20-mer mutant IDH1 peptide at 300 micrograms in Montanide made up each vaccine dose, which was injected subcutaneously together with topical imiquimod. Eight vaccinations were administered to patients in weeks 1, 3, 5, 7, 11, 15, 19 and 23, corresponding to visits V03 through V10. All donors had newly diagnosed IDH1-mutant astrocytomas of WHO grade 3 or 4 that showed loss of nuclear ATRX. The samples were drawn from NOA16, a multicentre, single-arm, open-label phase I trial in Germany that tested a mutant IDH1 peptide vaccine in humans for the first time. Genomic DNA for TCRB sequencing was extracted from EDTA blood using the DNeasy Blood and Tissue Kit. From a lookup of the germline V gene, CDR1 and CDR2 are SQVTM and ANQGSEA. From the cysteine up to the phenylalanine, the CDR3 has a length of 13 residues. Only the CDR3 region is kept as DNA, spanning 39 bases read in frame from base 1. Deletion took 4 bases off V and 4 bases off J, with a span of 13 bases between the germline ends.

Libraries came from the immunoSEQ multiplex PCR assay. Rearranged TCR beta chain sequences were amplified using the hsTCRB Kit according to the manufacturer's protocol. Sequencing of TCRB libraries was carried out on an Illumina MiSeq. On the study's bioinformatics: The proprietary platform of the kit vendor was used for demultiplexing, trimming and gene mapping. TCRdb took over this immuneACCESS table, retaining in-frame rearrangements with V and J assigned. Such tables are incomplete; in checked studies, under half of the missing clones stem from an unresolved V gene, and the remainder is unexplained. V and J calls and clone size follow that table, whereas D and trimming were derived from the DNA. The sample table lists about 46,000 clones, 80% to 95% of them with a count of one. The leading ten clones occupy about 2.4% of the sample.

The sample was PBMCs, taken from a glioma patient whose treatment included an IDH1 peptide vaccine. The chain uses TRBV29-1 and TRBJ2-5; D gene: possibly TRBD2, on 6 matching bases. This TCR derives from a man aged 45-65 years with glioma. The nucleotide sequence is TGCAGCGTTGCAACTTCGGGAGTAGAGACCCAGTACTTC. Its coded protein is CSVATSGVETQYF.